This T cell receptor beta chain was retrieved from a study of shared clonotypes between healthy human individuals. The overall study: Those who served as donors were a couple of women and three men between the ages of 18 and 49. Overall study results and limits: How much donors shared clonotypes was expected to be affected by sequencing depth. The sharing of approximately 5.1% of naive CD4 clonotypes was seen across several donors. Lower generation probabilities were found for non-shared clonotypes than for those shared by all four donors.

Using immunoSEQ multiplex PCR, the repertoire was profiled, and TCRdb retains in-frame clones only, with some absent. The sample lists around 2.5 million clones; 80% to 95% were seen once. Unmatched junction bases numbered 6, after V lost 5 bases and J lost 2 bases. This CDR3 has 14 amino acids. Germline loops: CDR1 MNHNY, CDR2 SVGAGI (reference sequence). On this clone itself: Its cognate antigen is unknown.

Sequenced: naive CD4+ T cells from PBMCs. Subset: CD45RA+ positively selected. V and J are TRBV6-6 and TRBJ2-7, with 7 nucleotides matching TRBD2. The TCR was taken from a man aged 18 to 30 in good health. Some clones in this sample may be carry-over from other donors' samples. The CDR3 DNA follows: TGTGCCAGCAGTCCCCGTGGACTAGCCTACGAGCAGTACTTC. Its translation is CASSPRGLAYEQYF.